Sequencing of this TCR beta chain was carried out in a study of T cells in women clearing cervical HPV infection. Notes on the study in general: It is unknown whether associations predate infection; no effector/memory or HPV-specific sorting.

On this clone: Its antigen is not known. Read data end 3 residues before the CDR3 end; the end is taken from the germline J gene.

This CDR3 has 16 residues. CDR1 and CDR2 from the germline V gene are KGHSH and LQKENI. Generated by immunoSEQ multiplex PCR, the TCRdb table keeps only in-frame clones and is missing some. The sample table sets out around 31,000 clones. The chain couples TRBV18 to TRBJ1-2; 9 nucleotides align to TRBD1. This sequence was found in a woman between 18 and 75 years old with a cervical HPV16 infection that either progressed to CIN3+ or cleared (not recorded which). The sample comprised blood buffy coat. The CDR3: CASSPPGQGYTDTYTF. The CDR3 bases that were read are TGTGCCAGCTCACCACCGGGACAGGGCTACACAGATACC.